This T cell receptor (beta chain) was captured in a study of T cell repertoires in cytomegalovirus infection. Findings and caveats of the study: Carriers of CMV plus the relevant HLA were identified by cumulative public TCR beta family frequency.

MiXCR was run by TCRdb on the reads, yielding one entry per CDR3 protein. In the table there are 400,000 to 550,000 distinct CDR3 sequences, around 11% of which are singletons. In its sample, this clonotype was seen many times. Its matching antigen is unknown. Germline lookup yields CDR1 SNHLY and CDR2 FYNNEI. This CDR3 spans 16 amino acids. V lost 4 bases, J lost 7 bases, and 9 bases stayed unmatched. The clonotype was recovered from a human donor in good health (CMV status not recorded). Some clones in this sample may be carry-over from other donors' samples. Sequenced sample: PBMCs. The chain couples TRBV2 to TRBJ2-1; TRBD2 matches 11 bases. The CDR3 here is CASSVLAGGVGNEQFF. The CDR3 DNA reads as TGTGCCAGCAGTGTGCTAGCGGGAGGTGTTGGAAATGAGCAGTTCTTC.